The next 5 T cell receptor beta chains were all read from a single sample in a study of T cell responses to AZD1222 COVID-19 vaccine. The data were produced by immunoSEQ multiplex PCR, yet TCRdb's version contains in-frame clones alone and is incomplete. Among some 130,000 clones listed, 70% to 90% were seen once. The starting material was peripheral blood, obtained on day 0 of AZD1222 vaccination. All receptors come from an adult in good health.

The chain has TRBV14 and TRBJ1-6; unclear D gene. V lost 2 bases to trimming and J lost 9 bases, with 11 bases between them. Germline assignment: CDR1 SGHDN and CDR2 FVKESK. This CDR3 contains 14 residues. The CDR3 here is CASSQLTRGSPLHF. DNA of the CDR3: TGTGCCAGCAGCCAACTTACCCGGGGTTCACCCCTCCACTTT.

This clone was detected once. The V gene is TRBV6-5, the J gene TRBJ2-3, with D possibly matching TRBD1 (5 bases). This CDR3 is built from 14 residues. CDR1 MNHEY and CDR2 SVGAGI come from the germline V gene. V lost 4 bases and J 4 bases, leaving 12 bases between the germline ends. This CDR3 is CASSSPSRADTQYF. The DNA for the CDR3 is TGTGCCAGCAGTTCCCCCTCCAGGGCAGATACGCAGTATTTT.

The chain couples TRBV14 to TRBJ2-1; D is perhaps TRBD2 (6 bases). Trimming removed 3 bases at V and 0 bases at J, with 21 bases between. CDR1 and CDR2 from the germline V gene are SGHDN and FVKESK. CDR3 length: 19 amino acids. The CDR3, as DNA: TGTGCCAGCAGCCAGGGGGGAGCGCGCGCGCGAAGCTCCTACAATGAGCAGTTCTTC. Its translation: CASSQGGARARSSYNEQFF.

V usage is TRBV11-3 and J usage is TRBJ2-2; D gene uncertain. Germline lookup yields CDR1 SGHNT and CDR2 YENEEA. The CDR3 has 11 amino acids. Trimming removed 4 bases at V and 7 bases at J, with 4 bases between. CDR3 amino acids: CASSSLGELFF. The CDR3 coding sequence is TGTGCCAGCAGCTCGCTCGGGGAGCTGTTTTTT.

A single count supports this clone. V is TRBV6-5 and J is TRBJ1-6; tentative D call: TRBD1 (5 bases). This CDR3 is built from 16 residues. Trimming removed 0 bases from V and 10 bases from J, with 16 bases in between. Looked up from germline, CDR1 is MNHEY and CDR2 is SVGAGI. The CDR3 sequence is CASSYSTGDAGSPLHF. CDR3 bases: TGTGCCAGCAGTTACTCGACGGGGGACGCGGGATCACCCCTCCACTTT.